The 19 T cell receptor beta chains presented below share a single source sample, sequenced in a study of blood T cell repertoires in COVID-19. Profiled with immunoSEQ multiplex PCR; TCRdb holds only in-frame clones, not every one. The sample gives under 200,000 clones, 80% to 90% of which show up once; 9% to 12% is in the top ten. The source material was peripheral blood. The receptors stem from a woman in her 70s with COVID-19, enrolled during active disease.

The chain couples TRBV6-1 to TRBJ1-2, with TRBD1 as a possible D gene (6 bases). Germline V CDR1 and CDR2: MNHNS, SASEGT. The V end lost 2 bases, the J end lost 5 bases, and 18 bases lay between the germline ends. The CDR3 loop spans 16 amino acids. The CDR3 DNA follows: TGTGCCAGCAGTGAATGGGGGAGGGGGAGTAATTATGGCTACACCTTC. Its protein product is CASSEWGRGSNYGYTF.

J is TRBJ2-1 and V is TRBV5-1, with 8 bases matching TRBD2. The junction had 8 bases not matched to a gene; V was cut back by 3 bases and J by 6 bases. This CDR3 is 15 amino acids long. Germline CDR1 reads SGHRS; CDR2 reads YFSETQ. The CDR3 nucleotides are TGCGCCAGCAGCTCAATGCCCGGGGGGGGCAATGAGCAGTTCTTC. This gives the protein CASSSMPGGGNEQFF.

The chain carries TRBV2 and TRBJ1-2, with D maybe TRBD1 (5 bases). Looked up from germline, CDR1 is SNHLY and CDR2 is FYNNEI. The CDR3 covers 13 residues. Trimming took 6 bases from V and 2 from J, leaving 10 bases between them. In DNA, the CDR3 is TGTGCCAGCAGGGGGCAGGGCAACTATGGCTACACCTTC. This codes for CASRGQGNYGYTF.

The V and J genes are TRBV6-6 and TRBJ1-3; D is undetermined. CDR3 length: 14 residues. The V and J ends lost 5 bases and 2 bases respectively, with 10 bases between them. Germline CDR1 is MNHNY and CDR2 is SVGAGI (reference sequence). CDR3 coding DNA: TGTGCCAGCAGTACCCCGGTCGCTGGAAACACCATATATTTT. Protein sequence: CASSTPVAGNTIYF.

This chain uses TRBV5-6 with TRBJ1-2; 9 bases are a match to TRBD1. Germline CDR1 and CDR2: SGHDT and YYEEEE. The CDR3 runs to 17 residues. J lost 4 bases, V lost 3 bases, and 13 bases had no gene match. DNA for the CDR3: TGTGCCAGCAGCTCCATCTTCCGGACAGGGGAGGCCTATGGCTACACCTTC. Translated: CASSSIFRTGEAYGYTF. Variable domain in full (rest from reference TRBV5-6 and TRBJ1-2): DAGVTQSPTHLIKTRGQQVTLRCSPKSGHDTVSWYQQALGQGPQFIFQYYEEEERQRGNFPDRFSGHQFPNYSSELNVNALLLGDSALYLCASSSIFRTGEAYGYTFGSGTRLTVV.

This clone has only one observation. The chain joins TRBV10-3 to TRBJ1-2; D gene ambiguous. Germline V gene data show CDR1 as ENHRY and CDR2 as SYGVKD. V lost 2 bases and J lost 4, with 5 bases in between. The CDR3 extends over 12 amino acids. CDR3 nucleotides: TGTGCCATCAGTGAGGCCAGCTATGGCTACACCTTC. Its protein product is CAISEASYGYTF.

This chain joins TRBV6-1 and TRBJ2-7; D not resolved. Germline V gene lookup returns CDR1 MNHNS and CDR2 SASEGT. The CDR3 spans 16 residues. V lost 6 bases, J lost 3 bases, and 21 bases lay in between. CDR3 region: CASSERLGRFLYEQYF. The CDR3 DNA reads TGTGCCAGCAGCGAAAGGTTGGGCCGCTTTCTCTACGAGCAGTACTTC.

The DNA of the CDR3 is TGTGCCAGCAGCCAAGTTTATAGCAATCAGCCCCAGCATTTT. This sequence encodes CASSQVYSNQPQHF. The chain uses TRBV3-1 (or the pseudogene TRBV3-2) and TRBJ1-5; no clear D. The CDR3 covers 14 residues. Germline V gene data show CDR1 as LGHDT and CDR2 as YNNKEL (reference sequence). V lost 1 base and J 0 bases, leaving 4 bases between the germline ends.

J is TRBJ1-1 and V is TRBV6-6; 7 positions agree with TRBD1. V dropped 2 bases and J dropped 1; count of bases not matched to a gene: 4. In germline, CDR1 is MNHNY, CDR2 SVGAGI (reference sequence). The CDR3 spans 15 residues. The CDR3 sequence: CASSYPRQGNTEAFF. The CDR3 DNA follows: TGTGCCAGCAGTTACCCACGACAGGGGAACACTGAAGCTTTCTTT.

This chain connects TRBV12-3 or TRBV12-4 to TRBJ1-1; D unclear. The CDR3 has 13 residues. Trimming shortened V by 3 bases and J by 1 base, and 6 bases separated the two germline ends. Written as DNA, the CDR3 is TGTGCCAGCAGTTTCTCGGGGAACACTGAAGCTTTCTTT. It codes for CASSFSGNTEAFF.

This clone was found a few times. V and J are TRBV28 and TRBJ2-7; TRBD1 aligns across 7 bases. Germline V gives CDR1 MDHEN, CDR2 SYDVKM. The CDR3 loop spans 14 amino acids. V lost 6 bases and J lost 3; bases outside the gene matches: 8. The CDR3 protein is CASRSGQRNYEQYF. Here the CDR3 DNA reads TGTGCCAGCAGATCGGGACAGAGGAACTACGAGCAGTACTTC.

The chain carries TRBV30 and TRBJ2-5; D remains ambiguous. V shed 5 bases and J shed 0 bases, with 13 bases lying between them. CDR3 length: 14 amino acids. Looked up from germline, CDR1 is GTSNPN and CDR2 is SVGIG (reference sequence). DNA for the CDR3: TGTGCCTGGCGAGATTGGGCCCACCAAGAGACCCAGTACTTC. As protein: CAWRDWAHQETQYF.

The genes are TRBV2 and TRBJ1-2; D perhaps matches TRBD1 (6 bases). There are 17 residues in the CDR3. V was shortened by 6 bases and J by 2 bases, with 22 bases between the two germline ends. From germline, CDR1 is SNHLY and CDR2 FYNNEI. The CDR3 here is CASRGTTRDTKNYGYTF. The DNA of the CDR3 is TGTGCCAGCAGGGGAACGACCAGGGACACTAAGAACTATGGCTACACCTTC.

The chain uses TRBV28 and TRBJ2-1, with 7 bases that match TRBD1. CDR1 is MDHEN, CDR2 SYDVKM, per germline. The V and J ends lost 6 bases and 6 bases, in that order; junction bases with no gene match: 11. The CDR3 consists of 15 residues. CDR3 nucleotides: TGTGCCAGCAGCATTTTCGGAGGACAGGCCAATGAGCAGTTCTTC. Protein: CASSIFGGQANEQFF. Complete variable domain (other parts from reference TRBV28 and TRBJ2-1): DVKVTQSSRYLVKRTGEKVFLECVQDMDHENMFWYRQDPGLGLRLIYFSYDVKMKEKGDIPEGYSVSREKKERFSLILESASTNQTSMYLCASSIFGGQANEQFFGPGTRLTVL.

This chain connects TRBV24-1 to TRBJ1-5, with a possible D match to TRBD1 (5 bases). There are 14 residues in the CDR3. V lost 4 bases and J 4 bases, leaving 10 bases between the germline ends. CDR1 KGHDR and CDR2 SFDVKD come from the germline V gene. For the CDR3, the DNA is TGTGCCACCAGTGAGGCGGCAGGGAATCAGCCCCAGCATTTT. Protein sequence: CATSEAAGNQPQHF.

V gene TRBV5-1 combines with J gene TRBJ1-6; perhaps TRBD1 as D (6 bases). CDR1 is SGHRS, CDR2 YFSETQ, per germline. Trimming stripped 2 bases from V and 5 bases from J, with 14 bases between. The CDR3 has 16 residues. Here the CDR3 DNA reads TGCGCCAGCAGCTTAGTAGGACAGTCAAATAATTCACCCCTCCACTTT. It codes for CASSLVGQSNNSPLHF.

This chain links TRBV2 with TRBJ1-4; the D is unclear. Germline-derived CDR1 and CDR2 are SNHLY and FYNNEI. The CDR3 has 14 residues. The germline V and J ends were trimmed by 6 bases and 5 bases, with 13 bases remaining between them. CDR3 nucleotide sequence: TGTGCCAGCAGACAACAGAGTTCGAATGAAAAACTGTTTTTT. Translated, it gives CASRQQSSNEKLFF.

The DNA for the CDR3 is TGCGCCAGCAGCTTGGGACAGCAATTTGAAGCTTTCTTT. Amino acids: CASSLGQQFEAFF. V gene TRBV5-1 combines with J gene TRBJ1-1; tentative D call: TRBD1 (5 bases). The ends were cut back, 0 bases at V and 7 bases at J, with 10 bases in the middle. The CDR3 consists of 13 residues. Germline V CDR1 and CDR2: SGHRS, YFSETQ. The entire variable domain, with the rest obtained from reference TRBV5-1 and TRBJ1-1, is as follows: KAGVTQTPRYLIKTRGQQVTLSCSPISGHRSVSWYQQTPGQGLQFLFEYFSETQRNKGNFPGRFSGRQFSNSRSEMNVSTLELGDSALYLCASSLGQQFEAFFGQGTRLTVV.

A single count supports this clone. The chain employs TRBV5-1 and TRBJ2-1; a possible D gene is TRBD2 (6 bases). Germline CDR1 SGHRS, CDR2 YFSETQ. The CDR3 sequence is 14 residues long. V gave up 6 bases and J gave up 4 bases, with 14 bases separating them. The DNA of the CDR3 is TGCGCCAGCATCCCCGGACTAACTTACAATGAGCAGTTCTTC. Residues: CASIPGLTYNEQFF.